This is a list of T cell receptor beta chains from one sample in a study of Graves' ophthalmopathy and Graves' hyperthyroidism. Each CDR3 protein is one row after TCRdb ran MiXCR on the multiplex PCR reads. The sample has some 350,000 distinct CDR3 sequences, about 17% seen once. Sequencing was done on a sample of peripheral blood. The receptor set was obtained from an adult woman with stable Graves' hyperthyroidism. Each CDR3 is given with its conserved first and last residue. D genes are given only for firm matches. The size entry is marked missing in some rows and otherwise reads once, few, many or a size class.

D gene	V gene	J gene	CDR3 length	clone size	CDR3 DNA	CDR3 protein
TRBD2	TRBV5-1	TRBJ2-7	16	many	TGCGCCAGCAGCTTGTCGCTAGCGGGAGGGTCCTACGAGCAGTACTTC	CASSLSLAGGSYEQYF
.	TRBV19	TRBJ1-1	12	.	TGTGCCAGTAGTATAGGAAACACTGAATCTTTCTTT	CASSIGNTESFF
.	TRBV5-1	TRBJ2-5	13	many	TGCGCCAGCAGCTTGGGTTATCAGATAACCCAGTACTTC	CASSLGYQITQYF
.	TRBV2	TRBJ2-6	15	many	TGTGCCAGCAGTATATTCTACTCTGGGGCCAACGTCCTGACTTTC	CASSIFYSGANVLTF
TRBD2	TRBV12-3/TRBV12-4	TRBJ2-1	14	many	TGTGCCAGCAGTTTAACTAGCGGTTACAATGAGCAGTTCTTC	CASSLTSGYNEQFF
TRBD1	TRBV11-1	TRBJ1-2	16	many	TGTGCCAGCAACGAAAGCCGGGACAGGGTACCCTATGGCTACACCTTC	CASNESRDRVPYGYTF
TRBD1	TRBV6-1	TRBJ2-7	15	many	TGTGCCAGCAGTGAAGCGAGGGACAGGGGGCGCGAGCAGTACTTC	CASSEARDRGREQYF
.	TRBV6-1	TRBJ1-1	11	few	TGTGCCAGCAACATGGGGACTGAAGCTTTCTTT	CASNMGTEAFF
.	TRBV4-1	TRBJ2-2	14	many	TGCGCCAGCAGCCAAGTATTGGACACCGGGGAGCTGTTTTTT	CASSQVLDTGELFF
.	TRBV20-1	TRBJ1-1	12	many	TGCAGTGCTAGTTTGCGCCCCACTGAAGCTTTCTTT	CSASLRPTEAFF
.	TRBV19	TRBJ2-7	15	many	TGTGCCAGTAGTATTTTCTGGTCCCTCCTAGACGAGCAGTACTTC	CASSIFWSLLDEQYF
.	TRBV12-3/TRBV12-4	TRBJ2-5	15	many	TGTGCCAGCAGTTTTAGCCTGTCGGTGGCAGAGACCCAGTACTTC	CASSFSLSVAETQYF
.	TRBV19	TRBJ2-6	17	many	TGTGCCAGTAGTATCTCAGGGGTTCGGTCTGGGGCCAACGTCCTGACTTTC	CASSISGVRSGANVLTF
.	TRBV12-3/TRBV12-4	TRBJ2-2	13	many	TGTGCCAGCAGTTTAAGGGACACCGGGGAGCTGTTTTTT	CASSLRDTGELFF
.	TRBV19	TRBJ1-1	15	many	TGTGCCAGTAGTACCGCAGGGTTATCGAACACTGAAGCTTTCTTT	CASSTAGLSNTEAFF
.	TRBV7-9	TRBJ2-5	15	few	TGTGCCAGCAGCCCCGGGGTGATAGGCCAAGAGACCCAGTACTTC	CASSPGVIGQETQYF
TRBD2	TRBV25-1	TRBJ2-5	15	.	TGTGCCAGCGCTGGGACTAGCGGGGGGGCCGGGACCCAGTACTTC	CASAGTSGGAGTQYF
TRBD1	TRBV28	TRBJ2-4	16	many	TGTGCCAGCAGGTACGGGACAGAAGTAGCCAAAAACATTCAGTACTTC	CASRYGTEVAKNIQYF